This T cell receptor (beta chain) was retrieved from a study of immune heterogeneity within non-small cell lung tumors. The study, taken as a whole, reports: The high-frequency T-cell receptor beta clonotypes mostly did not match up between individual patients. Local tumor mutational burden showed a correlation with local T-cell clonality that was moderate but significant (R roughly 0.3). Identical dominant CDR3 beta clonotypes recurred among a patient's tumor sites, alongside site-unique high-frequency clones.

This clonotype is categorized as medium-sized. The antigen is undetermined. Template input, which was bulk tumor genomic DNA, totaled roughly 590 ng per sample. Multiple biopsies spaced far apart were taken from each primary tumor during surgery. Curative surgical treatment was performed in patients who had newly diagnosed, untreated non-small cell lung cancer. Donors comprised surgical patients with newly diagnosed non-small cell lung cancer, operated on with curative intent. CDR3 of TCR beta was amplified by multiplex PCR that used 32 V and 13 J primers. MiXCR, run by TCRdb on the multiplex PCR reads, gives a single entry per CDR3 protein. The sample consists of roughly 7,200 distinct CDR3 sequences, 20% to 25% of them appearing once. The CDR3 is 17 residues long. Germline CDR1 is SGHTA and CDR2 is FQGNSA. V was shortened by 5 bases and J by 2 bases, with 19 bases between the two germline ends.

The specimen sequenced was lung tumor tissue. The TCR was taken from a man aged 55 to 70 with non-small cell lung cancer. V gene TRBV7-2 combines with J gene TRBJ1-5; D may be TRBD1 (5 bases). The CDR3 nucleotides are TGTGCCAGCAGCCCCCCCTTGGGAAGGGGCGGCAATCAGCCCCAGCATTTT. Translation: CASSPPLGRGGNQPQHF.